This T cell receptor (beta chain) was retrieved from a study of CD8 T cells in ankylosing spondylitis. Notes on the study in general: In ankylosing spondylitis blood, a motif of 7 to 9 highly homologous TCR beta variants appeared characteristic. Reportedly, disease-linked clones are significantly enriched in ankylosing spondylitis patients' matched synovial fluid. Prior work had noted some motif variants in reactive arthritis blood and synovial fluid.

About this clonotype itself: What it binds is unknown.

This CDR3 spans 14 amino acids. Germline lookup yields CDR1 SGHVS and CDR2 FQNEAQ. With 1 base removed from V and 6 bases from J, the gap between germline ends came to 10 bases. Construction of TCR beta libraries was performed using quantitative 5'-RACE with molecular barcodes. MiXCR was run by TCRdb on the 5' RACE reads, yielding one entry per CDR3 protein. Among about 700,000 distinct CDR3 sequences listed, over 15% were seen once. This TCR came from a male donor with ankylosing spondylitis. The specimen sequenced was blood, either unsorted or a sorted T cell fraction (not recorded which). The chain joins TRBV7-8 to TRBJ2-1; the D is unclear. CDR3 DNA: TGTGCCAGCAGCTTAGGGGCCTCTGGCAATGAGCAGTTCTTC. Its translation is CASSLGASGNEQFF.